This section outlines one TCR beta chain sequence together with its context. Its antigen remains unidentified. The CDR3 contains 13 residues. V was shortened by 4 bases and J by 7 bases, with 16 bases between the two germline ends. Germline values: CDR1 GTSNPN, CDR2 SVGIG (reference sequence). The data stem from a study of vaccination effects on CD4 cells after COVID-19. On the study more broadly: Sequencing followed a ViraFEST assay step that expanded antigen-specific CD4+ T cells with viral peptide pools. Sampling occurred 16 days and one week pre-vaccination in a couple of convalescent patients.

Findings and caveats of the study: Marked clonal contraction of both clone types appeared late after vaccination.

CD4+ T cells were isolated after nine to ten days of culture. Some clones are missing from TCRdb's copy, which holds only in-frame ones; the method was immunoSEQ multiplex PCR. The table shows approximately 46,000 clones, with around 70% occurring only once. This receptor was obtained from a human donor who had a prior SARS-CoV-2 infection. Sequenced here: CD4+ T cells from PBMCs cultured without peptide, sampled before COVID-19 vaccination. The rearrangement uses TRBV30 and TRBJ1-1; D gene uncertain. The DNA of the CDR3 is TGTGCCTGGAACCAGCTCTTAGACGGTGAAGCTTTCTTT. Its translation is CAWNQLLDGEAFF.